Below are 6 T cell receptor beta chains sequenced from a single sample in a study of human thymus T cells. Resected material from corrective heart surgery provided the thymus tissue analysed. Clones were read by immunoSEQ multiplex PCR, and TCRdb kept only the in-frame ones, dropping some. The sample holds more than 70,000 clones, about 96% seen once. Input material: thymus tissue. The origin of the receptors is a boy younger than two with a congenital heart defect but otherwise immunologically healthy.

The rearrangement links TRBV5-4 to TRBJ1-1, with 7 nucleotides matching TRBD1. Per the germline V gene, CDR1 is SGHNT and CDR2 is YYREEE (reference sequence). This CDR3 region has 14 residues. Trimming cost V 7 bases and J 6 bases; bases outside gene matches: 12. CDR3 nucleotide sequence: TGTGCCAGCGGACAGGCCCGGGGGATGGCTGAAGCTTTCTTT. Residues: CASGQARGMAEAFF.

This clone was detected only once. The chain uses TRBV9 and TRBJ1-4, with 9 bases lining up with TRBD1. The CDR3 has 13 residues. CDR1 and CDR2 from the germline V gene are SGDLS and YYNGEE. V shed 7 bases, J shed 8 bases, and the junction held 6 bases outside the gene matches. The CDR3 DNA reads TGTGCCAGCGGGGGGACAGGGCAAGAAAAACTGTTTTTT. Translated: CASGGTGQEKLFF. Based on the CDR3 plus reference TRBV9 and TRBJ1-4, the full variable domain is DSGVTQTPKHLITATGQRVTLRCSPRSGDLSVYWYQQSLDQGLQFLIQYYNGEERAKGNILERFSAQQFPDLHSELNLSSLELGDSALYFCASGGTGQEKLFFGSGTQLSVL.

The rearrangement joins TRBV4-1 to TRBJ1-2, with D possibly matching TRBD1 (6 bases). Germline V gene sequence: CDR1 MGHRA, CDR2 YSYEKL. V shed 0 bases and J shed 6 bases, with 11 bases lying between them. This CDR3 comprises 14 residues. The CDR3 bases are TGCGCCAGCAGCCAAGATCGGCAGGGGCATGGCTACACCTTC. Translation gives CASSQDRQGHGYTF.

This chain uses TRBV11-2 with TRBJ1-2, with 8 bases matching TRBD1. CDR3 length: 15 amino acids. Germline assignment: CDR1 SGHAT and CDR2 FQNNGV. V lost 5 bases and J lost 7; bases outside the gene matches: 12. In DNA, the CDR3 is TGTGCCAGCAGCCCCACTAAGACAGGGGTCCGTGGCTACACCTTC. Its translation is CASSPTKTGVRGYTF. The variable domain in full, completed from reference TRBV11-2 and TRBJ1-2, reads EAGVAQSPRYKIIEKRQSVAFWCNPISGHATLYWYQQILGQGPKLLIQFQNNGVVDDSQLPKDRFSAERLKGVDSTLKIQPAKLEDSAVYLCASSPTKTGVRGYTFGSGTRLTVV.

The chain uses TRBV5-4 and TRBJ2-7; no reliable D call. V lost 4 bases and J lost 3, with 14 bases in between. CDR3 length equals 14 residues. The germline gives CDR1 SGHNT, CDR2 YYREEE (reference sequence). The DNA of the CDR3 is TGTGCCAGCAGCCCGGAAGGGTCCAACTACGAGCAGTACTTC. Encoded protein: CASSPEGSNYEQYF.

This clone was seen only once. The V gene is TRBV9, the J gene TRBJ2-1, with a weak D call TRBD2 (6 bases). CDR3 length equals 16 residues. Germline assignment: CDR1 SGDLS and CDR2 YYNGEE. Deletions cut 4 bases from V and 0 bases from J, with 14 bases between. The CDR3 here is CASSLRGTRSYNEQFF. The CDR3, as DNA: TGTGCCAGCAGCCTCCGGGGGACTCGCTCCTACAATGAGCAGTTCTTC. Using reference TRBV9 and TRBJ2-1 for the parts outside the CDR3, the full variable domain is DSGVTQTPKHLITATGQRVTLRCSPRSGDLSVYWYQQSLDQGLQFLIQYYNGEERAKGNILERFSAQQFPDLHSELNLSSLELGDSALYFCASSLRGTRSYNEQFFGPGTRLTVL.